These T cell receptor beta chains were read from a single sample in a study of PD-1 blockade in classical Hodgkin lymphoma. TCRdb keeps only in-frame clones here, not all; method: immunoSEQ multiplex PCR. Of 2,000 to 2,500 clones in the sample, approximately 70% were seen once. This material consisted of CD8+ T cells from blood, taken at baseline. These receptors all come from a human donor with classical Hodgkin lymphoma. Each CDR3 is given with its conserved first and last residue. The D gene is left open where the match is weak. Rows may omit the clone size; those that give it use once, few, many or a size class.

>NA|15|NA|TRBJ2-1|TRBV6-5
TGTGCCAGCAGTTACGGACCCGGCGCTGACAATGAGCAGTTCTTC
CASSYGPGADNEQFF
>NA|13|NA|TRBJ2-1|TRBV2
TGTGCCAGCAGTGATAACGGCTACAATGAGCAGTTCTTC
CASSDNGYNEQFF
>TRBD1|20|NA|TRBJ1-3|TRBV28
TGTGCCAGCAGCTATCCCTCCCAGAGGGGGACAGGCCACTCTGGAAACACCATATATTTT
CASSYPSQRGTGHSGNTIYF
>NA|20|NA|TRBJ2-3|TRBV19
TGTGCCAGTAGTCTGACTCGGGGAGGGGGCGTCCCCACAGCCACAGATACGCAGTATTTT
CASSLTRGGGVPTATDTQYF
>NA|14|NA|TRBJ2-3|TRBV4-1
TGCGCCAGCAGCCAAGAAAGAGGCAGAGATACGCAGTATTTT
CASSQERGRDTQYF
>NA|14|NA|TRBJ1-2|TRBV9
TGTGCCAGCAGCGTGTTTTACAGGGACTATGGCTACACCTTC
CASSVFYRDYGYTF
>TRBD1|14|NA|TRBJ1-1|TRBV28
TGTGCCAGCAGTTTGGGACAGGGCTACACTGAAGCTTTCTTT
CASSLGQGYTEAFF
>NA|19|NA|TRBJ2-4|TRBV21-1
TGTGCCAGCAGCAAAGCCCCCATCGCGGGGGGGCGGGCCAAAAACATTCAGTACTTC
CASSKAPIAGGRAKNIQYF
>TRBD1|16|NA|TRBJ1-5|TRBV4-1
TGCGCCAGCAGCCAAGATGGCGGACAGGGGGATCAGCCCCAGCATTTT
CASSQDGGQGDQPQHF
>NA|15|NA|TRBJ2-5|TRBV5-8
TGTGCCAGCAGAAGTCAAACAGGGATGCACGAGACCCAGTACTTC
CASRSQTGMHETQYF
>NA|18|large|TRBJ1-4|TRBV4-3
TGCGCCAGCAGCCAAGATTGGGGAATTTTGAGATCTAATGAAAAACTGTTTTTT
CASSQDWGILRSNEKLFF
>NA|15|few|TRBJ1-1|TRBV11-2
TGTGCCAGCAGCTTAGGAGTGGGAGGAAACACTGAAGCTTTCTTT
CASSLGVGGNTEAFF
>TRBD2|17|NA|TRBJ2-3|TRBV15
TGTGCCACCAGCAGAGATAAAGGACTAGCGGAAGACAATACGCAGTATTTT
CATSRDKGLAEDNTQYF
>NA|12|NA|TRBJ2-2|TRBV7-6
TGTGCCAGCAGCTGGGGACTCGATGAGCTGTTTTTT
CASSWGLDELFF
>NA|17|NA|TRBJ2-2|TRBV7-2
TGTGCCAGCAGCCCCTTCCTTACTAGGTGGAACACCGGGGAGCTGTTTTTT
CASSPFLTRWNTGELFF
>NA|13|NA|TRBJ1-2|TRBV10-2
TGCGCCAGCAGTGAGGCGCAGGGTTATGGCTACACCTTC
CASSEAQGYGYTF
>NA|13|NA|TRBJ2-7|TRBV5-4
TGTGCCAGCAGCTTTTTCTCTGGCTACGAGCAGTACTTC
CASSFFSGYEQYF
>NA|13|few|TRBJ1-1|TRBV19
TGTGCCAGTAGTATAAACAGCAATACTGAAGCTTTCTTT
CASSINSNTEAFF
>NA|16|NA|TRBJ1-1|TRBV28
TGTGCCAGCAGTTACAGGGTTGAGTCCATGAACACTGAAGCTTTCTTT
CASSYRVESMNTEAFF
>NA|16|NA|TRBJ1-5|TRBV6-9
TGTGCCAGCACCATCATGGGGGGGGCACCGGAACAGCCCCAGCATTTT
CASTIMGGAPEQPQHF
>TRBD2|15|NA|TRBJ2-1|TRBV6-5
TGTGCCAGCCGTTCCTTCGGGCTAGCGGTCAATGAGCAGTTCTTC
CASRSFGLAVNEQFF
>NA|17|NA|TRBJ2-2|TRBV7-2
TGTGCCAGCAGCTCCCCTTCTACCACTTTGAACACCGGGGAGCTGTTTTTT
CASSSPSTTLNTGELFF